The 11 T cell receptor beta chains given below trace back to one sample, sequenced in a study of blood T cells in healthy people across ages. Sample-barcoded 5' priming and a J-beta primer mix drove a second PCR of about 6 to 12 cycles. TCRdb re-analysed the 5' RACE reads in MiXCR, keeping a single row per CDR3 protein. Among 720,000 or so distinct CDR3 sequences listed, approximately 40% were seen once. The sample consisted of blood. The receptors derive from an older man in good health.

This clonotype was found a few times. The chain couples TRBV20-1 to TRBJ2-5, with D possibly TRBD1 on 6 matching bases. Germline V gene lookup returns CDR1 DFQATT and CDR2 SNEGSKA (reference sequence). The CDR3 length is 15 residues. Trimming took 3 bases from V and 7 from J, leaving 21 bases between them. The CDR3 DNA reads TGCAGTGCTAGTGGGGGACACCCTACTCCAGGGACCCAGTACTTC. It is translated as CSASGGHPTPGTQYF.

The V and J genes are TRBV20-1 and TRBJ2-4, with 8 positions matching TRBD2. The J call is doubtful: the DNA matches TRBJ2-7 better. Germline CDR1 reads DFQATT; CDR2 reads SNEGSKA (reference sequence). The CDR3 loop spans 13 amino acids. CDR3 nucleotide sequence: TGCAGTGCTCTCGGACGGGGGGGGTACGAGCAGTACTTC. Its protein is CSALGRGGYEQYF.

The rearrangement links TRBV5-1 to TRBJ2-1; D might be TRBD1 (7 bases). V was trimmed by 4 bases and J by 6 bases, leaving 23 bases between them. CDR1 is SGHRS and CDR2 is YFSETQ in the germline V gene. The CDR3 is 17 residues long. CDR3 sequence reads: CASSPRTPRRGVNEQFF. In DNA form, the CDR3 reads TGCGCCAGCAGCCCGAGGACCCCCCGCAGGGGGGTCAATGAGCAGTTCTTC.

This clonotype was found once. The chain has TRBV20-1 and TRBJ2-1; possibly TRBD1 or TRBD2 for D (7 bases each). Germline values: CDR1 DFQATT, CDR2 SNEGSKA (reference sequence). CDR3 length: 16 amino acids. The V end was cut by 6 bases, the J end by 4 bases, with 22 bases between. CDR3 nucleotide sequence: TGCAGTGCAGGAAAGGGGGCGGGGGTGGGTTACAATGAGCAGTTCTTC. This encodes CSAGKGAGVGYNEQFF.

The gene calls are TRBV5-1 and TRBJ2-3; the D call may be TRBD1 or TRBD2 (5 bases each). Germline-derived CDR1 and CDR2 are SGHRS and YFSETQ. The CDR3 has 16 amino acids. The V end was cut by 2 bases, the J end by 0 bases, with 13 bases between. CDR3 DNA: TGCGCCAGCAGCTTAGGTGGGGGTACTAGCACAGATACGCAGTATTTT. Translation: CASSLGGGTSTDTQYF. Filled out from reference TRBV5-1 and TRBJ2-3, the complete variable domain reads KAGVTQTPRYLIKTRGQQVTLSCSPISGHRSVSWYQQTPGQGLQFLFEYFSETQRNKGNFPGRFSGRQFSNSRSEMNVSTLELGDSALYLCASSLGGGTSTDTQYFGPGTRLTVL.

This clonotype was recorded a few times. The V gene is TRBV5-1, the J gene TRBJ2-1; D could derive from TRBD1 or TRBD2 (5 bases each). The germline V and J ends were trimmed by 3 bases and 3 bases, with 16 bases remaining between them. The CDR3 has 16 amino acids. The germline CDR1 and CDR2 sequences are SGHRS and YFSETQ. The CDR3 sequence: CASSSGALARYNEQFF. CDR3 coding DNA: TGCGCCAGCAGCTCCGGGGCCCTTGCCCGCTACAATGAGCAGTTCTTC.

This clonotype was found a few times. The chain uses TRBV18 and TRBJ2-7; D is perhaps TRBD1 or TRBD2 (5 bases each). Germline CDR1 is KGHSH and CDR2 is LQKENI. The germline V and J ends were trimmed by 3 bases and 0 bases, with 18 bases remaining between them. The CDR3 contains 17 residues. This chain's CDR3 is CASSPQNRWGSSYEQYF. CDR3 coding DNA: TGTGCCAGCTCACCCCAGAACCGGTGGGGGAGCTCCTACGAGCAGTACTTC.

This clonotype was detected a few times. The chain recombines TRBV24-1 with TRBJ2-3, with D possibly being TRBD2 (5 bases). The CDR3 runs 14 residues. The germline gives CDR1 KGHDR, CDR2 SFDVKD. The ends were cut back, 7 bases at V and 2 bases at J, with 12 bases in the middle. CDR3 sequence (DNA): TGTGCCACCAGCACTGGACTTTTCACAGATACGCAGTATTTT. Amino acid sequence: CATSTGLFTDTQYF.

At least ten counts were recorded for this clonotype. The rearrangement links TRBV20-1 to TRBJ2-1; TRBD1 matches at 10 bases. The CDR3 loop spans 15 amino acids. V was clipped by 2 bases and J by 4 bases; unmatched bases: 5. Germline V gene lookup returns CDR1 DFQATT and CDR2 SNEGSKA (reference sequence). DNA for the CDR3: TGCAGTGCTAGAACCGGGACAGGGGTGTACAATGAGCAGTTCTTC. This codes for CSARTGTGVYNEQFF.

This clonotype was found once. The chain recombines TRBV12-3 or TRBV12-4 with TRBJ2-1, with 7 nucleotides matching TRBD1. CDR3 length: 16 amino acids. Trimming at V came to 0 bases and at J to 12 bases, leaving 14 bases not matched to a gene. CDR3 nucleotides: TGTGCCAGCAGTTTAGCAGGGGGCGGTAGCGTCGTCGTGCAGTTCTTC. Translating it yields CASSLAGGGSVVVQFF.

The chain carries TRBV7-9 and TRBJ2-7; TRBD2 matches at 10 bases. V lost 5 bases to trimming and J lost 2 bases; unmatched junction nucleotides: 15. Per germline, CDR1 SEHNR and CDR2 FQNEAQ (reference sequence). The CDR3 has 18 amino acids. Here the CDR3 DNA reads TGTGCCAGCAGCCAAGAGGGATTAGCGGGAGGTGTGACCTACGAGCAGTACTTC. Protein sequence: CASSQEGLAGGVTYEQYF. Filled out from reference TRBV7-9 and TRBJ2-7, the complete variable domain reads DTGVSQNPRHKITKRGQNVTFRCDPISEHNRLYWYRQTLGQGPEFLTYFQNEAQLEKSRLLSDRFSAERPKGSFSTLEIQRTEQGDSAMYLCASSQEGLAGGVTYEQYFGPGTRLTVT.